One and the same sample provided the 29 T cell receptor beta chains below, sequenced in a study of response to subunit inactivated influenza vaccine. A single record per CDR3 protein comes from TCRdb applying MiXCR to the RT-PCR reads. The table has about 780,000 distinct CDR3 sequences, around 18% seen once. This material consisted of PBMCs from blood, taken more than 4 days after vaccination. These receptors originate from a man aged 50 to 59 who received an inactivated influenza vaccine.

This clonotype was counted many times. The CDR3 loop reads CAISEPGGRAYEQYF. The CDR3 region has the DNA TGTGCCATCAGTGAGCCCGGGGGAAGGGCCTACGAGCAGTACTTC. The V gene is TRBV10-3, the J gene TRBJ2-7; weak D call: TRBD2 (6 bases). Between the trimmed V and J ends, which lost 2 bases and 2 bases, there was a span of 13 bases. From germline, CDR1 is ENHRY and CDR2 SYGVKD. This CDR3 has 15 amino acids.

V gene TRBV9 combines with J gene TRBJ2-1; 8 bases are a match to TRBD2. Germline CDR1 SGDLS, CDR2 YYNGEE. Trimming removed 1 base from V and 9 bases from J; junction bases left unmatched: 9. The CDR3 loop spans 15 amino acids. CDR3 loop: CASSVRPGGLSEQFF. The CDR3 nucleotides are TGTGCCAGCAGCGTACGGCCGGGGGGGCTGAGTGAGCAGTTCTTC. Filled out from reference TRBV9 and TRBJ2-1, the complete variable domain reads DSGVTQTPKHLITATGQRVTLRCSPRSGDLSVYWYQQSLDQGLQFLIQYYNGEERAKGNILERFSAQQFPDLHSELNLSSLELGDSALYFCASSVRPGGLSEQFFGPGTRLTVL.

This chain connects TRBV24-1 to TRBJ2-1; D unclear. Germline V gene sequence: CDR1 KGHDR, CDR2 SFDVKD. The CDR3 sequence is 16 residues long. Trimming removed 5 bases at V and 4 bases at J, with 17 bases between. This chain's CDR3 is CATSAGLVDPYNEQFF. Here the CDR3 DNA reads TGTGCCACCAGTGCCGGCCTCGTTGACCCATACAATGAGCAGTTCTTC.

This clonotype came up a few times. The rearrangement joins TRBV20-1 to TRBJ2-7; 10 bases agree with TRBD2. Germline CDR1 and CDR2: DFQATT and SNEGSKA (reference sequence). Trimming removed 2 bases from V and 4 bases from J; junction bases left unmatched: 8. The CDR3 has 15 residues. The CDR3 spells CSARPQGTSVYEQYF. The CDR3 DNA reads TGCAGTGCTAGACCCCAAGGGACTAGCGTATACGAGCAGTACTTC.

This clonotype occurred many times. The chain links TRBV12-3 or TRBV12-4 to TRBJ2-1; 9 bases fit TRBD2. J was trimmed by 6 bases and V by 3 bases; bases with no gene match: 0. CDR3 length equals 13 residues. As DNA, the CDR3 is TGTGCCAGCAGTTTGCGGGGGGGCAATGAGCAGTTCTTC. Residues: CASSLRGGNEQFF.

A few counts support this clonotype. This chain joins TRBV10-3 and TRBJ2-2; 10 bases match TRBD2. This CDR3 region has 15 residues. After removal of 3 bases from V and 6 bases from J, the junction contained 4 bases not matched to a gene. Germline loops: CDR1 ENHRY, CDR2 SYGVKD. The CDR3 is CAISDLAGGPGELFF. CDR3 in DNA: TGTGCCATCAGTGATTTAGCGGGAGGCCCCGGGGAGCTGTTTTTT.

This clonotype was counted between two and nine times. The CDR3 loop is CASSPSPRQPQHF. The CDR3 DNA reads as TGTGCCAGCTCACCATCCCCGCGGCAGCCCCAGCATTTT. The chain joins TRBV18 to TRBJ1-5; D uncertain. The germline V gene encodes CDR1 KGHSH and CDR2 LQKENI. The CDR3 totals 13 residues. V was trimmed by 2 bases and J by 7 bases, leaving 9 bases between them.

Concerning this clonotype: Since a much larger clone is just one base distant, this may be a read error. The chain links TRBV6-5 to TRBJ2-3; a possible D gene is TRBD1 (5 bases). This CDR3 has 15 residues. Trimming cost V 4 bases and J 5 bases, with 16 bases left between them. CDR1 MNHEY and CDR2 SVGAGI come from the germline V gene. The CDR3 nucleotides read TGTGCCAGCAGTTGCTCTAGGGGCTCCGAAGATACGCAGTATTTT. As protein: CASSCSRGSEDTQYF.

The chain employs TRBV27 and TRBJ2-1, with D possibly being TRBD2 (5 bases). V was trimmed by 3 bases and J by 7 bases, leaving 13 bases between them. Germline V gene lookup returns CDR1 MNHEY and CDR2 SMNVEV (reference sequence). This CDR3 comprises 14 residues. DNA of the CDR3: TGTGCCAGCAGTTTTTCGGGAACCTCAAATGAGCAGTTCTTC. Translated: CASSFSGTSNEQFF.

This clonotype was picked up many times. The chain joins TRBV5-5 to TRBJ2-7; TRBD1 is a possible D gene (6 bases). The CDR3 runs to 16 residues. The V and J ends lost 2 bases and 5 bases respectively, with 20 bases between them. From germline, CDR1 is SGHKS and CDR2 YYEKEE (reference sequence). For the CDR3, the DNA is TGTGCCAGCAGCTTCTACAGGGATCTCCTACTAGACGAGCAGTACTTC. Translating gives CASSFYRDLLLDEQYF.

This clonotype was found many times. The chain couples TRBV5-1 to TRBJ2-7; perhaps TRBD2 as D (5 bases). This CDR3 has 14 amino acids. Germline CDR1 reads SGHRS; CDR2 reads YFSETQ. The V gene lost 4 bases and the J gene lost 7 bases, with 18 bases spanning the gap. CDR3 protein: CASSRMSLTGEQYF. The CDR3 region has the DNA TGCGCCAGCAGCCGAATGTCGCTCACGGGGGAGCAGTACTTC.

There are a few counts of this clonotype. The chain recombines TRBV5-6 with TRBJ2-5; 8 bases align to TRBD1. CDR1 is SGHDT, CDR2 YYEEEE, per germline. This CDR3 contains 14 residues. J gave up 3 bases and V 4 bases, and 5 bases lay outside the gene matches. The CDR3 loop is CASSEDRVEETQYF. The DNA for the CDR3 is TGTGCCAGCAGCGAGGACAGGGTAGAAGAGACCCAGTACTTC.

This chain uses TRBV6-1 with TRBJ2-1, with 7 bases matching TRBD2. This CDR3 is 13 amino acids long. The V gene's germline CDR1 is MNHNS and CDR2 SASEGT. CDR3 bases: TGTGCGAGCGGGGCTAGCGGTTACAATGAGCAGTTCTTC. This translates into CASGASGYNEQFF.

This chain connects TRBV19 to TRBJ1-2; TRBD1 is a possible D gene (6 bases). Germline V gene lookup returns CDR1 LNHDA and CDR2 SQIVND (reference sequence). The CDR3 has 12 residues. Trimming cost V 8 bases and J 2 bases, with 9 bases left between them. CDR3 sequence: CASSDRNYGYTF. The DNA of the CDR3 is TGTGCCAGTTCTGACAGGAACTATGGCTACACCTTC.

This clonotype was seen a handful of times. The J gene is TRBJ1-6, the V gene TRBV4-3, with 7 bases identical to TRBD1. Germline trimming cut 6 bases from V and 9 bases from J; bases unmatched to any gene: 11. The CDR3 runs 15 residues. In germline, CDR1 is LGHNA, CDR2 YSLEER. The CDR3 reads CASRRTGAQSSPLHF. DNA for the CDR3: TGCGCCAGCAGACGAACAGGGGCTCAAAGTTCACCCCTCCACTTT.

This clonotype occurred many times. The CDR3 DNA reads TGTGCCAGCAGTATCGGCTCCCAAGAGACCCAGTACTTC. Translating it yields CASSIGSQETQYF. This chain joins TRBV12-3 or TRBV12-4 and TRBJ2-5; D unresolved. The ends were cut back, 5 bases at V and 1 base at J, with 8 bases in the middle. This CDR3 is 13 amino acids long.

The chain combines TRBV21-1 with TRBJ2-7; the table's TRBD1 call for D was not verified on the DNA. TRBV21-1 counts as a pseudogene. The CDR3 is 15 residues long. In DNA, the CDR3 is TGTGACTCCGTCCGGGGAATGGGGGGGCGAAACGAGCAGTACTTC. This encodes CDSVRGMGGRNEQYF.

This clonotype was picked up a small number of times. The chain employs TRBV15 and TRBJ2-3; perhaps D is TRBD1 or TRBD2 (5 bases each). V was cut by 2 bases and J by 0 bases, with 9 bases left in between. Germline V gives CDR1 LNHNV, CDR2 YYDKDF (reference sequence). This CDR3 has 15 amino acids. The CDR3 DNA follows: TGTGCCACCAGCAGAAAGAGGGACAGCACAGATACGCAGTATTTT. This gives the protein CATSRKRDSTDTQYF.

In its sample, this clonotype was seen a few times. This chain connects TRBV5-6 to TRBJ2-4; 8 bases line up with TRBD2. Trimming removed 4 bases from V and 3 bases from J; junction bases left unmatched: 9. Germline values: CDR1 SGHDT, CDR2 YYEEEE. This CDR3 is 16 amino acids long. CDR3 DNA: TGTGCCAGCAGCCGACAGCGGGAGTTCGGCAAAAACATTCAGTACTTC. This translates into CASSRQREFGKNIQYF.

This clonotype was seen ten or more times. The J gene is TRBJ2-2, the V gene TRBV12-3 or TRBV12-4; TRBD1 aligns across 8 bases. With V trimmed by 5 bases and J by 2 bases, 4 bases remained unmatched. This CDR3 contains 15 residues. The CDR3 nucleotides read TGTGCCAGCAGTGGGGACAGGACAAACACCGGGGAGCTGTTTTTT. Translating gives CASSGDRTNTGELFF.

The chain employs TRBV19 and TRBJ2-7; 7 nucleotides align to TRBD2. V was pared by 6 bases and J by 5 bases, with 13 bases of the junction left unmatched. This CDR3 spans 15 amino acids. The germline CDR1 and CDR2 sequences are LNHDA and SQIVND (reference sequence). The CDR3 loop is CASSLLGVGRNEQYF. CDR3 nucleotides: TGTGCCAGTAGCCTCCTAGGGGTCGGGAGGAACGAGCAGTACTTC.

This sequence joins TRBV12-3 or TRBV12-4 and TRBJ1-2; unclear D gene. The CDR3 runs to 14 residues. V was cut by 3 bases and J by 4 bases, with 12 bases left in between. CDR3 loop: CASSLGTLGYGYTF. CDR3 DNA sequence: TGTGCCAGCAGTTTGGGCACCCTTGGCTATGGCTACACCTTC.

This clonotype has a count of ten or more. The chain uses TRBV12-3 or TRBV12-4 and TRBJ1-1; the D gene is possibly TRBD1 (6 bases). The CDR3 extends over 16 amino acids. V lost 7 bases and J 0 bases, leaving 18 bases between the germline ends. CDR3 amino acids: CASTSLGTLMNTEAFF. CDR3 in DNA: TGTGCCAGCACCAGTTTAGGGACACTTATGAACACTGAAGCTTTCTTT.

This clonotype was observed a few times. The J gene is TRBJ2-3, the V gene TRBV20-1; no clear D. Trimming removed 5 bases from V and 7 bases from J, with 13 bases in between. Germline V CDR1 and CDR2: DFQATT, SNEGSKA (reference sequence). This CDR3 spans 12 amino acids. CDR3 amino acids: CSASSAANTQYF. The CDR3 nucleotides read TGCAGTGCTTCAAGCGCGGCAAATACGCAGTATTTT.

The CDR3 DNA reads as TGTGCCAGCAGCCCAACAGGGAGTTCGACACCCCTCCACTTT. It specifies CASSPTGSSTPLHF. This chain links TRBV12-3 or TRBV12-4 with TRBJ1-6; D is possibly TRBD1 (6 bases). This CDR3 spans 14 amino acids. V shed 6 bases and J shed 11 bases, with 17 bases lying between them.

This clonotype was seen repeatedly, ten times or more. This chain joins TRBV12-3 or TRBV12-4 and TRBJ2-2; TRBD2 matches 8 bases. This CDR3 has 15 amino acids. After removal of 5 bases from V and 6 bases from J, the junction contained 8 bases not matched to a gene. Written as DNA, the CDR3 is TGTGCCAGCAGTCCAATAGCGGGGAGGGCCGGGGAGCTGTTTTTT. Encoded protein: CASSPIAGRAGELFF.

In this sample, this clonotype turned up many times. The V call is TRBV29-1, the J call TRBJ1-5, with D hard to call. The length of the CDR3 is 13 residues. Trimming pared 6 bases from V and 3 bases from J, leaving 12 bases between. Germline CDR1 is SQVTM and CDR2 is ANQGSEA. The CDR3 protein is CSVGSGPNQPQHF. CDR3 in DNA: TGCAGCGTCGGTTCTGGTCCCAATCAGCCCCAGCATTTT.

The chain joins TRBV6-2 or TRBV6-3 to TRBJ2-5; 11 bases are shared with TRBD1. J was trimmed by 8 bases and V by 4 bases; bases with no gene match: 9. The CDR3 is 15 residues long. Per the germline V gene, CDR1 is MNHEY and CDR2 is SVGEGT. The CDR3 nucleotides read TGTGCCAGCAGTTCCCCGGACAGGGGGCGCGGTACCCAGTACTTC. Translating gives CASSSPDRGRGTQYF.

V and J are TRBV7-8 and TRBJ2-7; possibly TRBD2 for D (6 bases). In germline, CDR1 is SGHVS, CDR2 FQNEAQ. The V end lost 3 bases, the J end lost 2 bases, and 14 bases lay between the germline ends. The CDR3 loop spans 15 amino acids. CDR3 protein: CASSFFLGGPYEQYF. The CDR3 DNA follows: TGTGCCAGCAGCTTCTTTCTGGGGGGACCCTACGAGCAGTACTTC. The full variable domain, completed using reference TRBV7-8 and TRBJ2-7, is GAGVSQSPRYKVAKRGQDVALRCDPISGHVSLFWYQQALGQGPEFLTYFQNEAQLDKSGLPSDRFFAERPEGSVSTLKIQRTQQEDSAVYLCASSFFLGGPYEQYFGPGTRLTVT.